This TCR beta chain is from a study of cytomegalovirus exposure and HLA in healthy donors listed by TCRdb under 2017. Looking at the study overall: In an earlier analysis of fewer than 750 of the donors, 250 to 350 Gb of sequence data and approximately 120 million unique TCR beta sequences from roughly 200 million T cells were reported. About 300 gigabases of sequencing data and approximately 84 million unique TCR sequences were included in an early release covering several hundred HLA-typed donors. Among the approximately 430 genotyped donors, around 81% belonged to the genetic ancestry cluster associated with self-reported Caucasian donors. The study was designed to test whether signatures of past pathogen exposure could be identified by cataloging public T cell receptors. Using immunosequencing, the study profiled T cell repertoires from 500 to 800 subjects and related those repertoires to cytomegalovirus serostatus. A separate validation cohort of 100 to 150 different subjects was used in addition to the approximately 670-subject first cohort. High-throughput TCR immunosequencing, statistical association of individual TCRs with disease status, and machine learning were combined to predict cytomegalovirus infection status. A later analysis re-examined previously published TCR beta repertoires from several hundred donors and added high-resolution HLA genotyping to investigate patterns of TCR occurrence. The later analysis used no new phenotypic data to find candidate immune exposures, relying instead on TCR beta sequences and their occurrence across donors. An earlier analysis of fewer than 700 of the donors applied high-throughput TCR beta sequencing to assess whether each TCR beta V gene segment acted as functional or pseudogenic. Alongside the repertoire data, information on donor age, sex, ethnicity and CMV serostatus was compiled. In a later genetic analysis, genome-wide SNP genotypes for about three fifths of the roughly 670 donors were used, and that subset was treated as a discovery cohort. Every repertoire in the discovery cohort had been generated on one and the same sequencing platform. HLA typing covered class I and class II loci at four-digit resolution. The number of donors typed differed by locus, with roughly 620-630 for A, B, C, DRB1 and DQB1, roughly 520 for DQA1, approximately 580 for DPA1, and about 450 for DPB1. Five DR-DQ haplotypes were treated as single units for association and clustering because of strong linkage in the cohort. Among roughly 400 genotyped donors of the cohort, an average of approximately 240,000 unique TCR beta nucleotide sequences were sequenced per donor, roughly 20% of them non-productive. Results and caveats for the whole study, not just this receptor: Three of the identified cytomegalovirus-associated TCR beta chains were confirmed in vitro to be specific for cytomegalovirus antigens. A later analysis found that TCR association rates varied across HLA loci, with DRB1 alleles showing the most associated TCRs and HLA-C alleles the fewest. In a later analysis, HLA-associated TCR beta chains were found to be more clonally expanded and to have lower generation probabilities than equally common non-associated chains. A later genetic analysis reported fewer N-insertions in productive TCRs among donors in an Asian-associated ancestry cluster than the approximately 670-donor mean. CMV serostatus was the only immune exposure information available for the cohort. In an earlier analysis of 450 to 750 of the donors, most TCR beta V segments appeared in productive rearrangements about 90% or about 30% of the time, broadly matching IMGT annotations. It was suggested by the authors that the approach could potentially be generalized to other disease states and immunological phenotypes. Strong co-occurrence of HLA alleles, especially DR and DQ, made assigning TCR associations to individual alleles difficult. In a later genetic analysis, a missense DCLRE1C variant was associated with V-gene and J-gene trimming of TCR beta chains, and the association was replicated in an independent cohort. In both the original and validation cohorts, the classifier was reported to diagnose cytomegalovirus status with high specificity and sensitivity. The study listed 164 TCR beta chains as associated with cytomegalovirus. HLA typing was unavailable for some donors at each locus, so association tests used only the typed subset. Because counts were too low, fewer than 20 rarely observed V segments, including chromosome 9 orphons, were excluded from the earlier analysis of 500 to 700 of the donors. According to a later analysis, most CMV-associated TCR beta chains appeared to be HLA-restricted, and the HLA associations seemed to be driven largely by CMV exposure. Specific HLA alleles were associated with roughly 17,000 TCR beta sequences at a false discovery rate of 0.05 in a later analysis. A cluster of highly shared sequence variants was judged likely to represent a technical artifact of the sequencing pipeline. Only TCR beta chains were sequenced in this cohort, and the absence of alpha or paired-chain data limited detectable features. Presence/absence analyses assumed roughly uniform sequencing depth across donors, an assumption that may not hold. Some IMGT-functional V segments, including TRBV6-2 and TRBV6-3, could not be told apart with the 87-base-pair reads, so those segments were excluded. According to a later analysis, parvovirus B19, influenza, CMV and Epstein-Barr virus appeared linked to several top co-occurrence clusters. Most TCR sequences were observed very rarely across donors, whereas some public TCRs were present in many individuals. Correlated functional status among segregating V segments might reflect linkage disequilibrium, but an unknown experimental factor could not be ruled out. A further reported finding was that TCR beta sequences accurately predicted the HLA-A and HLA-B alleles for most subjects in the first cohort.

As regards this clone: No cognate antigen has been identified for it. Nothing much larger sits one base from this clone, and base qualities are not available.

The germline V gene provides CDR1 SGHTA and CDR2 FQGNSA. The V and J ends are trimmed by 5 bases and 5 bases, leaving 9 bases between them. From the cysteine up to the phenylalanine, the CDR3 has a length of 12 residues. The sequence is cut down to CDR3 DNA, 36 bases in frame from base 1. The cohort consisted of 666 healthy bone marrow donors. Cohort members were all nominally healthy when sampled, although unrecorded immune exposures were likely present. The donor was CMV seropositive and belonged to the group of over 250 seropositive cohort members. A peripheral blood sample was provided by each donor, and peripheral blood mononuclear cells were used for TCR beta sequencing. Genomic DNA extraction from the blood cell samples was performed with the Qiagen DNeasy Blood Extraction Kit. Libraries were built with the immunoSEQ multiplex PCR assay. A mixture of 60 forward primers for TCR Vbeta segments and 13 reverse primers for TCR Jbeta segments was used in the multiplex PCR. Amplification of the CDR3 region of rearranged TCR beta genes was performed with a multiplex PCR assay on genomic DNA. The Illumina HiSeq System was used to sequence the amplified TCR beta libraries as 87-base-pair reads. As for the original processing: In a later analysis, roughly 80 million unique TCR beta chains were counted across the approximately 670 repertoires, and some 10 million of these chains were shared by at least two donors. Raw reads were error-corrected and collapsed into unique sequences by a nearest-neighbor algorithm in which closely related sequences were merged to remove PCR and sequencing errors. Alignment of CDR3 sequences to IMGT reference sequences was used to assign V, D and J gene segments. For a sequence to be retained, a match of at least six nucleotides to both a V gene segment and a J gene segment was required. Rearrangements were called productive when the CDR3 lacked stop codons and stayed in frame with V and J; all others were non-productive. Following IMGT convention, CDR3 was defined as the stretch from the second conserved V-encoded cysteine up to the conserved J-encoded phenylalanine. The earlier analysis of roughly 590 of the donors excluded any sequence lacking an unambiguous match to a single V gene segment. An earlier analysis of several hundred of the donors classified V segments as functional when productive rearrangements were above 56.7% and as segregating when the standard deviation between donors was above 5%. A statistical classification framework was built to diagnose cytomegalovirus status from the catalog of TCR beta chain sequences. In a later analysis, V and J genes were assigned by comparing TCR nucleotide sequences against IMGT/GENE-DB human TR gene sequences. Using the TCRdist pipeline, a later analysis assigned CDR3 sequences along with most-parsimonious VDJ recombination scenarios. In a later analysis, each TCR beta chain was defined by its CDR3 amino acid sequence together with its V-gene family, and reads without a unique V-gene family were excluded. As a way to deal with suspected cross-contamination and a sequencing artifact, a later analysis dropped approximately 570 nucleotide sequences that were highly shared and had low generation probability. A later analysis calculated a clonal expansion index for each public chain from normalized within-repertoire ranks of inferred template counts. In a later analysis, generation probabilities were computed using a VDJ recombination model fitted to out-of-frame rearrangements, and the results were checked against IGoR. Hypergeometric tests were used in a later analysis to score TCR-TCR, TCR-HLA and TCR-CMV co-occurrence, with a repertoire-size bias correction applied to the TCR pairs. A later analysis estimated false discovery rates by permuting HLA or CMV assignments 20 times. A later analysis grouped co-occurring TCRs with DBSCAN, adding TCRdist sequence similarity when clustering within HLA-allele-positive subsets. Repertoires with fewer than 30,000 or more than 120,000 public chains, plus five repertoires with anomalous nucleotide sharing, were excluded from co-occurrence clustering. TCRdb re-hosts the immuneACCESS table, in-frame sequences only. Its copies lack some clones; in the studies checked, an unresolved V gene accounts for under half of them, and the cause for the rest is not known. That table furnishes V, J and clone size, whereas the DNA furnished D and trimming. Present in this sample are under 200,000 clones, over 75% of which were seen just once. 1% of the sample belongs to the ten largest clones.

This TCR was sampled from a woman aged 45-60 years in good health and CMV-seropositive. The specimen was PBMCs. The V and J segments used are TRBV7-2 and TRBJ1-1; the D segment could be TRBD1, given 6 matching bases. Read as DNA, the sequence is TGTGCCAGCAGCCATGGACAGACTGAAGCTTTCTTT. Its protein reads: CASSHGQTEAFF.